This TCR beta chain derives from a study of blood T cell repertoires in COVID-19. At the level of the study: Donors in the United States, Italy and Spain gave samples during acute or convalescent COVID-19. From T cells, B-cell-depleted T cells, or PBMCs came the material, which was cDNA or gDNA.

Authors' processing steps: Amplification of reference gene primers was used by the study to estimate nucleated cell counts. TCRdb's copy holds only in-frame clones and misses some; the assay was immunoSEQ multiplex PCR. From that table come the V and J calls and clone size; the DNA was used to work out D and trimming. The sample has about 120,000 clones, almost 90% seen once. The source of this sequence is a woman aged 55-75 years with COVID-19, enrolled during active disease. The specimen sequenced was peripheral blood.

The CDR3 sequence is CASSPSGGLTISQETQYF. Written as DNA, the CDR3 is TGTGCCAGTAGTCCTAGCGGGGGGCTTACCATCTCCCAAGAGACCCAGTACTTC. This rearrangement joins TRBV19 to TRBJ2-5; 11 bases match TRBD2. The CDR3 consists of 18 residues. After removal of 5 bases from V and 1 base from J, the junction contained 12 bases not matched to a gene. CDR1 and CDR2 (germline): LNHDA, SQIVND (reference sequence).